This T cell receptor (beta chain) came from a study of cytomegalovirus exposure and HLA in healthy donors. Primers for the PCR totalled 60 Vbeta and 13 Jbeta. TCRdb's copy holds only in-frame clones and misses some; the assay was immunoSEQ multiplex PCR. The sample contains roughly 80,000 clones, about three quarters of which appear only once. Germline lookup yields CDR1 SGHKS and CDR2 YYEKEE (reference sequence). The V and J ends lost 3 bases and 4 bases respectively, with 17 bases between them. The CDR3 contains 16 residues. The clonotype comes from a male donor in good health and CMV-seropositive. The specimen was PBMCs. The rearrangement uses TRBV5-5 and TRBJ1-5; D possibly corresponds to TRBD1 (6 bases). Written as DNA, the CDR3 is TGTGCCAGCAGCTGGGCAACGGGACAAGGGAATCAGCCCCAGCATTTT. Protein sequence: CASSWATGQGNQPQHF.